The 4 T cell receptor beta chains reported below all come from one sample, sequenced in a study of T cell responses to AZD1222 COVID-19 vaccine. Produced via immunoSEQ multiplex PCR; TCRdb's table is partial and in-frame only. The sample carries some 120,000 clones, just under 95% recorded once. Sequenced material: peripheral blood, taken on day 0 of AZD1222 vaccination. The receptors originated from an adult in good health.

The rearrangement uses TRBV5-1 and TRBJ1-1; TRBD1 aligns across 10 bases. CDR1 and CDR2 (germline): SGHRS, YFSETQ. With 3 bases clipped from V and 6 bases from J, the junction kept 5 bases outside the gene matches. There are 14 residues in the CDR3. CDR3 sequence: CASSSGQGLAEAFF. In DNA form, the CDR3 reads TGCGCCAGCAGCTCGGGACAGGGGTTAGCTGAAGCTTTCTTT.

This clone was recorded once. This chain links TRBV6-5 with TRBJ2-7; no reliable D call. This CDR3 is 13 amino acids long. CDR1 and CDR2 from the germline V gene are MNHEY and SVGAGI. The ends were cut back, 2 bases at V and 4 bases at J, with 9 bases in the middle. The CDR3 spells CASSYGPGYEQYF. The CDR3 nucleotides are TGTGCCAGCAGTTACGGCCCGGGTTACGAGCAGTACTTC.

This chain joins TRBV29-1 and TRBJ1-2; 8 nucleotides match TRBD1. Germline V gives CDR1 SQVTM, CDR2 ANQGSEA. The ends lost 1 base at V and 4 bases at J; junction bases unmatched: 11. This CDR3 comprises 16 residues. CDR3 in DNA: TGCAGCGTTGAAGGGTCGAGGGGGGACAGGACCTATGGCTACACCTTC. This sequence encodes CSVEGSRGDRTYGYTF.

The rearrangement joins TRBV21-1 to TRBJ2-7; TRBD1, the table's D call, was not compared with the DNA. TRBV21-1 is termed a pseudogene. The CDR3 has 17 residues. The CDR3 bases are TGTGCCAGCAGATCGACAGGTACTAGTTCCTCAGACTACGAGCAGTACTTC. It translates to CASRSTGTSSSDYEQYF.